What follows describes a single T cell receptor beta chain. This specimen belongs to a study of technical replicates of blood from a few donors. Generated by immunoSEQ multiplex PCR, the TCRdb table keeps only in-frame clones and is missing some. The data hold under 95,000 clones, with around 94% observed a single time. The CDR3 consists of 14 residues. Deletions cut 2 bases from V and 0 bases from J, with 8 bases between. From germline, CDR1 is SGHVS and CDR2 FNYEAQ. Material: T cells isolated from PBMCs. The receptor's source is a human donor in good health. The J gene is TRBJ2-7, the V gene TRBV7-6; D not resolved. The CDR3 sequence is CASSLQVNSYEQYF. The CDR3 region has the DNA TGTGCCAGCAGCTTACAGGTCAACTCCTACGAGCAGTACTTC.